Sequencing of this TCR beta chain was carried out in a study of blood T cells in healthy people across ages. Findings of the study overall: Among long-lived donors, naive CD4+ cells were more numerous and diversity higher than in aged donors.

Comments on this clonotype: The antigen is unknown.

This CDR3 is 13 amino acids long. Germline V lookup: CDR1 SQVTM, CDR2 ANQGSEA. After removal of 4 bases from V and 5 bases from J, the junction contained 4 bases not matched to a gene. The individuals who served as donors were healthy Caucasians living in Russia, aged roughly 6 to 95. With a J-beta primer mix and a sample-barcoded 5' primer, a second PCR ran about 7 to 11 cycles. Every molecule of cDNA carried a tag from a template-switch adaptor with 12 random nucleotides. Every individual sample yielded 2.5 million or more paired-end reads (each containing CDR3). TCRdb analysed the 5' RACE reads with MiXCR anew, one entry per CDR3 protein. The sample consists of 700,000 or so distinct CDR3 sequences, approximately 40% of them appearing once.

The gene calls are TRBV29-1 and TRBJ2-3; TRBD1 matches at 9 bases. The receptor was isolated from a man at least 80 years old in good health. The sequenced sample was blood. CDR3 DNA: TGCAGCGTTGTCCCGGGACAGGGAGATACGCAGTATTTT. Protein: CSVVPGQGDTQYF.